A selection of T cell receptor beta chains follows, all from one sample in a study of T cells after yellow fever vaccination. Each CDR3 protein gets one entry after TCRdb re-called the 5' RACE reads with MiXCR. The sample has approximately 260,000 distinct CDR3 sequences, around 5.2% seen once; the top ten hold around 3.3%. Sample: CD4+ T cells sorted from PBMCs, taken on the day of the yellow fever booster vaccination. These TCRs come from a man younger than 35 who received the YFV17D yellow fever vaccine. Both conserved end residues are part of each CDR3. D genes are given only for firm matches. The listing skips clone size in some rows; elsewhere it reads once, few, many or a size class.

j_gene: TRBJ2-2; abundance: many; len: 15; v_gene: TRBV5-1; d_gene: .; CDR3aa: CASSLYDRNTGELFF; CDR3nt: TGCGCCAGCAGCTTGTACGATCGGAACACCGGGGAGCTGTTTTTT
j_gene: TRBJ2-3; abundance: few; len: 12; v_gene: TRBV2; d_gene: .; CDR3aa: CASSALADTQYF; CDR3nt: TGTGCCAGCAGTGCCCTAGCGGATACGCAGTATTTT
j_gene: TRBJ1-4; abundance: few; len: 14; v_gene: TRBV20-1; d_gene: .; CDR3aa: CSAIRQETNEKLFF; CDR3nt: TGCAGTGCTATTCGACAGGAGACTAATGAAAAACTGTTTTTT
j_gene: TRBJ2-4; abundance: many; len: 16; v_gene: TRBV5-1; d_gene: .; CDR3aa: CASSLDGFRGKNIQYF; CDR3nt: TGCGCCAGCAGCTTGGATGGTTTCAGGGGCAAAAACATTCAGTACTTC
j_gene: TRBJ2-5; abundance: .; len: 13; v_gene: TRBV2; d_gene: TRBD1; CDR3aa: CASRDRGRETQYF; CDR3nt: TGTGCCAGCCGGGACAGGGGGCGAGAGACCCAGTACTTC
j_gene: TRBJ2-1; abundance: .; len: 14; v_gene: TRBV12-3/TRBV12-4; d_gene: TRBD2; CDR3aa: CASSRSGGYNEQFF; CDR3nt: TGTGCCAGCAGTCGTAGCGGGGGGTACAATGAGCAGTTCTTC
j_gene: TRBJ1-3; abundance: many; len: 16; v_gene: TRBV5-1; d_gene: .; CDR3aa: CASSFSEGIGGNTIYF; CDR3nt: TGCGCCAGCAGCTTCTCCGAGGGGATCGGCGGAAACACCATATATTTT
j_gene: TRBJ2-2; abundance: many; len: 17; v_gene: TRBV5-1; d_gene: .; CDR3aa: CASSPTPPGSNTGELFF; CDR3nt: TGCGCCAGCAGCCCGACGCCCCCGGGTTCGAACACCGGGGAGCTGTTTTTT
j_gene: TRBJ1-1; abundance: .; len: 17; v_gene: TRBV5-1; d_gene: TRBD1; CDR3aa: CASSDLSKGRGHGEAFF; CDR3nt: TGCGCCAGCAGCGATCTCTCGAAGGGCAGGGGGCATGGTGAAGCTTTCTTT
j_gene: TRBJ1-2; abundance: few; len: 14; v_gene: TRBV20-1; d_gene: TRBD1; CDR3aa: CSASPGQGPEGYTF; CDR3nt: TGCAGTGCTAGCCCGGGACAGGGGCCCGAGGGCTACACCTTC
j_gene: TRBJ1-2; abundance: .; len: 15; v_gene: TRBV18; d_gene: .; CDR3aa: CASSPQNEGDYGYTF; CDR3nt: TGTGCCAGCTCACCACAGAATGAGGGGGACTATGGCTACACCTTC
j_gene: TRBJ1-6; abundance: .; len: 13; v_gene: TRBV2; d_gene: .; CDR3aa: CASTVQVNSPLHF; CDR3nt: TGTGCCAGCACTGTGCAGGTCAATTCACCCCTCCACTTT
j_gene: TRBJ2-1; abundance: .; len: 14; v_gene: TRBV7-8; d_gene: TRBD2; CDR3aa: CASSPRTSSKEQFF; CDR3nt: TGTGCCAGCAGCCCACGGACTAGCTCCAAGGAGCAGTTCTTC
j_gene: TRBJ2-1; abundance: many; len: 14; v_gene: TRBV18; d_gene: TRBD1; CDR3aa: CASSSRQGINEQFF; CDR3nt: TGTGCCAGCTCATCAAGACAGGGGATTAATGAGCAGTTCTTC
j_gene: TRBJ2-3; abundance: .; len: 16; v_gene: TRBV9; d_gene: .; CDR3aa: CASSFGSGAGADTQYF; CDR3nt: TGTGCCAGCAGCTTTGGGTCAGGGGCAGGGGCAGATACGCAGTATTTT
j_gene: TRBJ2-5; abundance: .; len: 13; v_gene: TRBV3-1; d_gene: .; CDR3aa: CASSHLDSETQYF; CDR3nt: TGTGCCAGCAGCCACCTCGATTCAGAGACCCAGTACTTC
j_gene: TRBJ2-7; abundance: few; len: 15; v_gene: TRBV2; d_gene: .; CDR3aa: CASSEGGGISYEQYF; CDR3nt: TGTGCCAGCAGTGAAGGAGGGGGAATCTCCTACGAGCAGTACTTC
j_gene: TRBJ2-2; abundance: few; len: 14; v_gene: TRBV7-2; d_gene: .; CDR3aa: CASSLAAFSGELFF; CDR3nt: TGTGCCAGCAGCTTAGCGGCGTTTTCCGGGGAGCTGTTTTTT
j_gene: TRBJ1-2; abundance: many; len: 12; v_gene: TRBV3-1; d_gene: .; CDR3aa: CASSQQGNGYTF; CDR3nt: TGTGCCAGCAGCCAGCAGGGAAATGGCTACACCTTC
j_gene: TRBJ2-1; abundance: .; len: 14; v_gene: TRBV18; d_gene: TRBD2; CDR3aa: CASSPRLAGDEQFF; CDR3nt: TGTGCCAGCTCACCACGGCTAGCGGGGGATGAGCAGTTCTTC
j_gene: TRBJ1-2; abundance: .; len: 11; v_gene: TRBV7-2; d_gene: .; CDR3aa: CASSSWVGYTF; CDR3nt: TGTGCCAGCAGCTCTTGGGTGGGCTACACCTTC
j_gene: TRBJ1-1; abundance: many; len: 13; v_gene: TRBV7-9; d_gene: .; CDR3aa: CASSLELNTEAFF; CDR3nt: TGTGCCAGCAGCTTAGAACTGAACACTGAAGCTTTCTTT
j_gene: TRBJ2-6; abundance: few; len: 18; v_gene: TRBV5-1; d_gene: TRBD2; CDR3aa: CASSLTLAGGSGANVLTF; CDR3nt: TGCGCCAGCAGCTTGACCCTAGCGGGGGGCTCTGGGGCCAACGTCCTGACTTTC
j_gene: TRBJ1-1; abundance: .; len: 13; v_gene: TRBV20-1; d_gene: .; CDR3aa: CSARPRTHGEAFF; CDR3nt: TGCAGTGCTAGACCCCGTACTCACGGTGAAGCTTTCTTT
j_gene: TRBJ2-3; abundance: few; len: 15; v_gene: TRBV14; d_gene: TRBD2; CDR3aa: CASSQGLAGLDTQYF; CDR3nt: TGTGCCAGCAGCCAAGGACTAGCGGGGTTAGATACGCAGTATTTT
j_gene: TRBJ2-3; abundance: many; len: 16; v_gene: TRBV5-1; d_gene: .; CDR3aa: CASSSTTGKEGDTQYF; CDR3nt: TGCGCCAGCAGCTCGACGACAGGAAAGGAAGGAGATACGCAGTATTTT
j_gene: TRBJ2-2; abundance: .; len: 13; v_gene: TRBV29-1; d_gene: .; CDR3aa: CSVRRANTGELFF; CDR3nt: TGCAGCGTTAGGCGGGCGAACACCGGGGAGCTGTTTTTT
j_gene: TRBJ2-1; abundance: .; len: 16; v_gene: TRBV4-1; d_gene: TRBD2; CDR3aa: CASSQDSLLAGYEQFF; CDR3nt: TGCGCCAGCAGCCAAGATTCGTTACTAGCGGGGTATGAGCAGTTCTTC
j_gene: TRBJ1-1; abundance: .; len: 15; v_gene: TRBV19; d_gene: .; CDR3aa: CASSAGQSWNTEAFF; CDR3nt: TGTGCCAGTAGTGCCGGACAGTCATGGAACACTGAAGCTTTCTTT
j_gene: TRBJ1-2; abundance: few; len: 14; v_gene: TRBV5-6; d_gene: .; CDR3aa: CASSSSGHLYGYTF; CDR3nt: TGTGCCAGCAGCTCGTCAGGACATCTCTATGGCTACACCTTC
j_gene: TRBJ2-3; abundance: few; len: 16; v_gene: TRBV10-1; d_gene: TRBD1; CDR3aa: CASSDGQGAYTDTQYF; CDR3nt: TGCGCCAGCAGTGATGGGCAGGGGGCGTATACAGATACGCAGTATTTT
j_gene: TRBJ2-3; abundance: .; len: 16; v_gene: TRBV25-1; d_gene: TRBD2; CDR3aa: CASRQISGGTTDTQYF; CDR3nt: TGTGCCAGCAGACAGATTTCGGGGGGGACCACAGATACGCAGTATTTT
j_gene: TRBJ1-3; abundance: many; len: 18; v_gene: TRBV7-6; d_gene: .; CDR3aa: CASSLEVYRKTSGNTIYF; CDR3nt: TGTGCCAGCAGCTTAGAAGTGTACCGGAAAACATCTGGAAACACCATATATTTT
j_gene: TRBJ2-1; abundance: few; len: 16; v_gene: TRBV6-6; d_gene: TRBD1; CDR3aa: CASSSGNRGSTNEQFF; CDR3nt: TGTGCCAGCAGTTCGGGAAACAGGGGATCAACCAATGAGCAGTTCTTC
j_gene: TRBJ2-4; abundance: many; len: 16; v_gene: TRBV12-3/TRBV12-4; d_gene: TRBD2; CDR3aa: CASTLRRGWTKNIQYF; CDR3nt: TGTGCCAGCACCCTGAGGCGGGGGTGGACCAAAAACATTCAGTACTTC
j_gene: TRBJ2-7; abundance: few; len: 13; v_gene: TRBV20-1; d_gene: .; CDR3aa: CSARDRAAYEQYF; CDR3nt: TGCAGTGCTAGAGACAGGGCGGCCTACGAGCAGTACTTC
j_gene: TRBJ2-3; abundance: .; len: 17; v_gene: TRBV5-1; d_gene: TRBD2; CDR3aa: CASSHGPERGSTDTQYF; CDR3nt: TGCGCCAGCAGTCATGGCCCCGAGCGGGGGAGCACAGATACGCAGTATTTT
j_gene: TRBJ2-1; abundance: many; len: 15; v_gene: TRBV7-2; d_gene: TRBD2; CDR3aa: CASSRLAGNYNEQFF; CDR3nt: TGTGCCAGCAGCCGCCTAGCGGGGAATTACAATGAGCAGTTCTTC
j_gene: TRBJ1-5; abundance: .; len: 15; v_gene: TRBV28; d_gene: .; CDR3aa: CASSSRGYRGQPQHF; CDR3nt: TGTGCCAGCAGTTCCCGGGGATACCGGGGTCAGCCCCAGCATTTT
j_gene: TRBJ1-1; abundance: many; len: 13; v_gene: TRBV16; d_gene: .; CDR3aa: CASSQTLNTEAFF; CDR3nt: TGTGCCAGCAGCCAAACCTTGAACACTGAAGCTTTCTTT